These 5 T cell receptor beta chains originate from one sample sequenced in a study of T cells after yellow fever vaccination. From the 5' RACE reads, TCRdb called clonotypes with MiXCR, one entry per CDR3 protein. The sample includes some 350,000 distinct CDR3 sequences, around 3.9% of them seen just once. The starting material was PBMCs, obtained 5 days after the yellow fever booster vaccination. The receptors shown here come from a young man who received the YFV17D yellow fever vaccine.

The rearrangement joins TRBV7-2 to TRBJ1-2, with a tentative D call TRBD1 (6 bases). This CDR3 has 16 residues. Germline V gene lookup returns CDR1 SGHTA and CDR2 FQGNSA. Trimming cost V 5 bases and J 5 bases, with 21 bases left between them. CDR3 DNA sequence: TGTGCCAGCAGCGTAACAGGGATAGTAGCGCTATATGGCTACACCTTC. Protein sequence: CASSVTGIVALYGYTF. The full variable domain, rest sourced from reference TRBV7-2 and TRBJ1-2, is GAGVSQSPSNKVTEKGKDVELRCDPISGHTALYWYRQSLGQGLEFLIYFQGNSAPDKSGLPSDRFSAERTGGSVSTLTIQRTQQEDSAVYLCASSVTGIVALYGYTFGSGTRLTVV.

This clonotype was recorded at least ten times. The CDR3 spells CASSLGQQADTQYF. Written as DNA, the CDR3 is TGCGCCAGCAGCTTGGGTCAGCAGGCAGATACGCAGTATTTT. The V and J genes are TRBV5-1 and TRBJ2-3; D remains ambiguous. CDR1 and CDR2 (germline): SGHRS, YFSETQ. This CDR3 region has 14 residues. Between the trimmed V and J ends, which lost 0 bases and 4 bases, there was a span of 9 bases.

This clonotype was counted at least ten times. This chain connects TRBV11-2 to TRBJ2-2, with TRBD2 as a possible D gene (5 bases). The V gene's germline CDR1 is SGHAT and CDR2 FQNNGV. Deletions cut 5 bases from V and 0 bases from J, with 13 bases between. The CDR3 is made up of 16 amino acids. The CDR3 loop reads CASSPLGQANTGELFF. Written as DNA, the CDR3 is TGTGCCAGCAGCCCACTAGGCCAGGCGAACACCGGGGAGCTGTTTTTT.

This clonotype was seen ten or more times. The J gene is TRBJ2-7, the V gene TRBV29-1; possibly TRBD1 for D (6 bases). Germline V gene sequence: CDR1 SQVTM, CDR2 ANQGSEA. The CDR3 contains 12 residues. The V end was cut by 2 bases, the J end by 2 bases, with 7 bases between. In nucleotides, the CDR3 is TGCAGCGTTGAAACAGGGACCTACGAGCAGTACGTC. This gives the protein CSVETGTYEQYV.

Only a few counts were recorded for this clonotype. The chain carries TRBV18 and TRBJ2-1, with a weak D call TRBD1 (7 bases). The CDR3 runs to 13 residues. Looked up from germline, CDR1 is KGHSH and CDR2 is LQKENI. Trimming removed 6 bases from V and 9 bases from J, with 15 bases in between. CDR3 region: CASSGGTAGEQFF. The DNA of the CDR3 is TGTGCCAGCTCGGGCGGGACAGCCGGTGAGCAGTTCTTC. Drawing the rest from reference TRBV18 and TRBJ2-1, the complete variable domain is NAGVMQNPRHLVRRRGQEARLRCSPMKGHSHVYWYRQLPEEGLKFMVYLQKENIIDESGMPKERFSAEFPKEGPSILRIQQVVRGDSAAYFCASSGGTAGEQFFGPGTRLTVL.